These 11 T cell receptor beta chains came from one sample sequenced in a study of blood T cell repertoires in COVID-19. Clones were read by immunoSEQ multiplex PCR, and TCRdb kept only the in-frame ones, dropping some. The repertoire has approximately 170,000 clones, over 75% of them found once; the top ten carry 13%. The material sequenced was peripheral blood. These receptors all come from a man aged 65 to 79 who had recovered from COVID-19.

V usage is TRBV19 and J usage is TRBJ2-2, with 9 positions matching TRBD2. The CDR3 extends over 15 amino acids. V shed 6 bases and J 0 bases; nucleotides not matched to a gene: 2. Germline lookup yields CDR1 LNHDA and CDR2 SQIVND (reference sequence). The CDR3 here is CASRGLAANTGELFF. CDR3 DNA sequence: TGTGCCAGTAGGGGACTAGCTGCGAACACCGGGGAGCTGTTTTTT. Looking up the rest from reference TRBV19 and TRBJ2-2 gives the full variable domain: DGGITQSPKYLFRKEGQNVTLSCEQNLNHDAMYWYRQDPGQGLRLIYYSQIVNDFQKGDIAEGYSVSREKKESFPLTVTSAQKNPTAFYLCASRGLAANTGELFFGEGSRLTVL.

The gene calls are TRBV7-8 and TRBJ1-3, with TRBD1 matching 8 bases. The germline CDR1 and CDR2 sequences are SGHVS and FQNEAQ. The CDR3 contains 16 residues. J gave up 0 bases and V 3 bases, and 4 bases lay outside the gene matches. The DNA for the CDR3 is TGTGCCAGCAGCTTGGGACAGGCGAGCTCTGGAAACACCATATATTTT. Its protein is CASSLGQASSGNTIYF.

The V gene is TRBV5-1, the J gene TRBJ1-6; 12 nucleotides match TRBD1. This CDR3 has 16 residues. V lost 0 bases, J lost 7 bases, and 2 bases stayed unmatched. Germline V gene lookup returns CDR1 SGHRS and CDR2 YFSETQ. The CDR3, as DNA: TGCGCCAGCAGCTTGGGGGACAGGGGGCTGAATTCACCCCTCCACTTT. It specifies CASSLGDRGLNSPLHF.

The DNA for the CDR3 is TGTGCCAGTGGGACTAGCGGCCCCAATGAGCAGTTCTTC. Encoded protein: CASGTSGPNEQFF. V is TRBV7-9 and J is TRBJ2-1; TRBD2 aligns across 11 bases. V trimming: 9 bases; J trimming: 6 bases; junction bases outside the gene matches: 4. The length of the CDR3 is 13 residues. Germline V gene sequence: CDR1 SEHNR, CDR2 FQNEAQ (reference sequence).

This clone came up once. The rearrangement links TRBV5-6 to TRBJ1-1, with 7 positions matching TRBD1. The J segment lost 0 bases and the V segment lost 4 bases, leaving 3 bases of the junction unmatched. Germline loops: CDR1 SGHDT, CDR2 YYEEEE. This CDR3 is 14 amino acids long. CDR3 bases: TGTGCCAGCAGCAGGGGGCGGTTGAACACTGAAGCTTTCTTT. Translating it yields CASSRGRLNTEAFF.

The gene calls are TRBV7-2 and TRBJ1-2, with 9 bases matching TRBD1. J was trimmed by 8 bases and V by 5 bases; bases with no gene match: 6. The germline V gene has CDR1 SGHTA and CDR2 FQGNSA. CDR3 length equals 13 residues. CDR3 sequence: CASSPDRGRGYTF. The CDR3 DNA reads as TGTGCCAGCAGCCCGGACAGGGGACGGGGCTACACCTTC.

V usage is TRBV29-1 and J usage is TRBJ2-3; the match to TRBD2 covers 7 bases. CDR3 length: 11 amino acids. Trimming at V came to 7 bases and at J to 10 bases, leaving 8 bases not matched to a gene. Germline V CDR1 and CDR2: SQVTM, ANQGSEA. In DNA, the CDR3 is TGCAGCGCAACTTCCGGGGGGTCGCAGTATTTT. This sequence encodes CSATSGGSQYF.

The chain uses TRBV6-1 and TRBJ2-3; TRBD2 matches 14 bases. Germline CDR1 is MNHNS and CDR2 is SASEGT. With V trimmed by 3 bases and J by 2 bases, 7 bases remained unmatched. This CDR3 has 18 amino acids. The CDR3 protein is CASSEGGTSGSSTDTQYF. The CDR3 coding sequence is TGTGCCAGCAGTGAGGGCGGGACTAGCGGGAGTTCCACAGATACGCAGTATTTT.

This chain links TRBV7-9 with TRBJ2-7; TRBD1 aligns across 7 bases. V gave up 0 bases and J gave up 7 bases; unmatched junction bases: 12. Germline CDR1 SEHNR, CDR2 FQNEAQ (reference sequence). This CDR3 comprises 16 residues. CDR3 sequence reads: CASSLAGQGETGEQYF. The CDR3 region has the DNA TGTGCCAGCAGCTTAGCGGGGCAGGGGGAGACTGGGGAGCAGTACTTC.

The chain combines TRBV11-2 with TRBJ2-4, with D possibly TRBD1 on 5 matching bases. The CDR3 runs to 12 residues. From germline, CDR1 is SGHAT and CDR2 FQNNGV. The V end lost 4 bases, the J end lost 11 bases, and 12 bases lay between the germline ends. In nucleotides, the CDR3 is TGTGCCAGCAGCTCAACAGGTCCCGTTCAGTACTTC. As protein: CASSSTGPVQYF.

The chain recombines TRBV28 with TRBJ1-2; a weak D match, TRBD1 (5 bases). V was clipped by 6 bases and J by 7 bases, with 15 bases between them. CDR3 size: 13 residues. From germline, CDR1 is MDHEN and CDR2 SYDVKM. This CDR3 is CASSVQGGGGYTF. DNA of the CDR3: TGTGCCAGCAGCGTGCAGGGTGGCGGTGGCTACACCTTC.